This entry is about one T cell receptor beta chain. The data originate from a study of blood T cell repertoires in COVID-19. About the study: T cells, B-cell-depleted T cells, or PBMCs supplied cDNA or gDNA.

Original processing methods: The authors estimated nucleated cell counts from reference gene primer amplification. The table came from immunoSEQ multiplex PCR; TCRdb's copy has only in-frame clones and leaves some out. V, J and clone size were drawn from that table, and D and trimming were deduced from the DNA. The data contain fewer than 35,000 clones, around 81% of them singletons. CDR1 and CDR2 (germline): SGHNT, YENEEA. The CDR3 spans 15 residues. V gave up 4 bases and J gave up 9 bases; unmatched junction bases: 9. This TCR was sampled from a man between 65 and 85 years old with acute or convalescent COVID-19. V usage is TRBV11-3 and J usage is TRBJ1-6; 7 nucleotides agree with TRBD1. Sequencing was performed on peripheral blood. The chain's CDR3 is CASSSRDRDLSPLHF. The CDR3 DNA is TGTGCCAGCAGCTCGAGAGACAGGGATCTTTCACCCCTCCACTTT.